This entry features one TCR beta chain sequence. Its antigen remains undetermined. No qualities accompany the bases; no much larger clone lies one base away. The data are from a study of CD8 T cells in Susac syndrome (dated 2019 in TCRdb). Context from the whole study: The study used repertoire sequencing to test whether antigen drove CD8+ T cell activation and differentiation in Susac syndrome.

High-throughput TCR beta sequencing profiled peripheral blood CD8+ and CD4+ T cells from healthy donors, Susac syndrome patients and multiple sclerosis patients. Healthy donors were included as age- and sex-matched controls. Bulk CD8+ and CD4+ T cells were purified magnetically by negative isolation, whereas CD8+ TEMRA cells were enriched by FACS. Blood was collected in EDTA tubes and processed within 24 hours, with PBMCs isolated through density gradient centrifugation. PBMCs destined for TCR sequencing were cryopreserved in liquid nitrogen and later thawed in a 37 °C water bath. The sorted or isolated CD4+, CD8+ and CD8+ TEMRA cells had a purity of 90% or higher. RNA was extracted using the RNeasy kit, and roughly 0.45 to 1 microgram was reverse transcribed with random hexamers. The immunoSEQ multiplex PCR assay, covering 54 Vbeta and 13 Jbeta segments, was used to amplify TCR beta CDR3 regions. PCR amplification bias was corrected using a synthetic template baseline for primer optimization and computational correction. Per the source publication's procedure: Reads were annotated to V, D and J genes per IMGT and analyzed with immunoSEQ Analyzer, keeping only productive sequences. To calculate clonality, Shannon entropy was normalized by log2 of the number of productive unique sequences and then subtracted from one. For each patient and control, public and private clones were evaluated among the 100 most prevalent clones. Clones were defined as Susac-specific if absent from the healthy and MS cohorts, from 900 to 1,300 published viral clones and from other ImmuneACCESS disease sequences. TCRdb redid the processing of the public reads, applying fastp at Q25 and MiXCR, and retained in-frame beta chains. Each CDR3 protein gets just one entry, which takes the most common genes and DNA from the rows behind it. None of the V and J calls come from the authors' own analysis; TCRdb made them. This sample lists under 200,000 distinct CDR3 sequences; approximately 95% were detected once. Clones ranked in the top ten supply 0.08% to 0.11% of the sample.

The research as a whole found: The number of individuals in the TCR sequencing and HLA analysis was acknowledged as relatively small.

CDR3 length: 15 amino acids, cysteine to phenylalanine. Just CDR3 DNA is preserved here, 45 bases in frame from base 1. For this chain, trimming is 2 bases at the V end and 7 bases at the J end, and the number of junction bases without a gene match is 6. The germline V gene (reference sequence) sets CDR1 to MNHEY and CDR2 to SMNVEV. The TCR was taken from a human donor in good health. The V and J segments used are TRBV27 and TRBJ2-2, and TRBD1 aligns with 8 junction nucleotides. The sample consisted of CD4+ T cells from PBMCs. In nucleotide form, the sequence is TGTGCCAGCAGTTTAAACCAGGGGGCCGTCGGGGAGCTGTTTTTT. It is translated as CASSLNQGAVGELFF.